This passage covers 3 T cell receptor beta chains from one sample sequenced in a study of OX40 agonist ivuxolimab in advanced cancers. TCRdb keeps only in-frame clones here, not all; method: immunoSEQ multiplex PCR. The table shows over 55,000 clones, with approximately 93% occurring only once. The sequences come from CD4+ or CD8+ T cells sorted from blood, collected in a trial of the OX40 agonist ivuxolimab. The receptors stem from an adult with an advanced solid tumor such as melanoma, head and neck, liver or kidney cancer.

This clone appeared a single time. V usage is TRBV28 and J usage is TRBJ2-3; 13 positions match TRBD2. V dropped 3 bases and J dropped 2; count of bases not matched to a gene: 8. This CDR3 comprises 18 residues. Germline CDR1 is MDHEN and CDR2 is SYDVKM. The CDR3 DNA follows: TGTGCCAGCAGTTTTTCCAGGACTAGCGGGGGCGCCACAGATACGCAGTATTTT. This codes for CASSFSRTSGGATDTQYF.

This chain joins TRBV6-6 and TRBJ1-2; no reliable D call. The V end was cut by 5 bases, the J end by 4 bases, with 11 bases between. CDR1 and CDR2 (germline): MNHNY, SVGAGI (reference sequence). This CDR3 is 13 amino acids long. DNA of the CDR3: TGTGCCAGCAGTAACCCGGAGAGCTATGGCTACACCTTC. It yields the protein CASSNPESYGYTF.

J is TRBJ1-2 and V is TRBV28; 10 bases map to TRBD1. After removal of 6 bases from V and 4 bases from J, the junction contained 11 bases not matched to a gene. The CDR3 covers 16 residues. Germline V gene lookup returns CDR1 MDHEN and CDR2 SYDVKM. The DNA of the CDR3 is TGTGCCAGCAGCTTTCTAGACAGGGGGCGCAGCTATGGCTACACCTTC. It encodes CASSFLDRGRSYGYTF.